These T cell receptor beta chains were read from a single sample in a study of long-term antiretroviral therapy in people with HIV. The table came from immunoSEQ multiplex PCR; TCRdb's copy has only in-frame clones and leaves some out. The sample carries 20,000 to 30,000 clones, approximately 80% recorded once. The sample was unsorted PBMCs, taken at the start of antiretroviral therapy, before treatment. Receptors were obtained from a young woman with HIV. Both conserved end residues are part of each CDR3. Each record gives: D gene, V gene, J gene, clone size, CDR3 protein, CDR3 DNA. A D gene is named only where the DNA matches it firmly. Some rows have no size entry. The others give once, few or many, or a class for an expanded clone.

-,TRBV5-4,TRBJ2-3,-,CASSLGLSSPDTQYF,TGTGCCAGCAGCTTGGGTCTGAGCTCCCCAGATACGCAGTATTTT
-,TRBV30,TRBJ2-7,-,CAWSVSLSYEQYF,TGTGCCTGGAGTGTCTCACTCTCCTACGAGCAGTACTTC
-,TRBV30,TRBJ1-3,-,CAWSTGFSGNTIYF,TGTGCCTGGAGTACGGGATTCTCTGGAAACACCATATATTTT
TRBD2,TRBV5-1,TRBJ2-7,-,CASSTTGTSGSYEQYF,TGCGCCAGCAGCACAACCGGGACTAGCGGATCCTACGAGCAGTACTTC
TRBD2,TRBV7-7,TRBJ2-2,once,CASSFSGGELFF,TGTGCCAGCAGCTTTAGCGGGGGGGAGCTGTTTTTT
-,TRBV11-2,TRBJ1-5,medium-sized,CASSLGLDNQPQHF,TGTGCCAGCAGCTTAGGACTGGACAATCAGCCCCAGCATTTT
-,TRBV30,TRBJ1-1,-,CAWSVGGLVEAFF,TGTGCCTGGAGTGTCGGGGGTTTAGTGGAAGCTTTCTTT
TRBD1,TRBV6-1,TRBJ1-2,-,CASSLIRTGTNGYTF,TGTGCCAGCAGTTTAATTCGGACAGGGACGAACGGCTACACCTTC
-,TRBV25-1,TRBJ2-2,-,CASSATGELFF,TGTGCCAGCAGTGCGACCGGGGAGCTGTTTTTT
-,TRBV30,TRBJ1-2,once,CAWSSRGSGYTF,TGTGCCTGGAGTTCCCGAGGGTCCGGCTACACCTTC
-,TRBV6-5,TRBJ1-1,-,CASSPRVNTEAFF,TGTGCCAGCAGCCCGCGTGTGAACACTGAAGCTTTCTTT
TRBD2,TRBV7-2,TRBJ2-1,-,CASSFGTSGNEQFF,TGTGCCAGCAGCTTCGGGACTAGCGGCAATGAGCAGTTCTTC
-,TRBV5-4,TRBJ1-2,-,CASSARDRYGYTF,TGTGCCAGCAGCGCCCGGGACCGCTATGGCTACACCTTC
-,TRBV10-3,TRBJ1-2,-,CAISKSALANYGYTF,TGTGCCATCAGTAAGAGTGCCCTAGCTAACTATGGCTACACCTTC
-,TRBV7-2,TRBJ1-2,-,CASSRTASSTDYGYTF,TGTGCCAGCAGCCGAACGGCCTCATCGACGGACTATGGCTACACCTTC
-,TRBV5-8,TRBJ1-1,-,CASSRVRGPTEAFF,TGTGCCAGCAGTCGCGTGAGGGGACCCACTGAAGCTTTCTTT
TRBD2,TRBV2,TRBJ2-1,-,CASRGQGPRSLGLAGHNEQFF,TGTGCCAGCAGGGGACAGGGCCCTCGGTCTTTGGGACTAGCGGGCCACAATGAGCAGTTCTTC
-,TRBV6-5,TRBJ2-2,-,CASSPRGGGTGELFF,TGTGCCAGCAGCCCGAGAGGGGGTGGTACCGGGGAGCTGTTTTTT
-,TRBV20-1,TRBJ2-5,-,CSATETQYF,TGCAGTGCTACGGAGACCCAGTACTTC
-,TRBV4-3,TRBJ1-4,once,CASSRSGPGEKLFF,TGCGCCAGCTCCCGATCGGGCCCCGGTGAAAAACTGTTTTTT
-,TRBV7-3,TRBJ2-2,-,CASSSPFGELFF,TGTGCCAGCAGCTCCCCCTTCGGGGAGCTGTTTTTT
TRBD1,TRBV14,TRBJ1-5,-,CATIPGQKISNQPQHF,TGTGCCACGATACCGGGACAGAAAATTAGCAATCAGCCCCAGCATTTT